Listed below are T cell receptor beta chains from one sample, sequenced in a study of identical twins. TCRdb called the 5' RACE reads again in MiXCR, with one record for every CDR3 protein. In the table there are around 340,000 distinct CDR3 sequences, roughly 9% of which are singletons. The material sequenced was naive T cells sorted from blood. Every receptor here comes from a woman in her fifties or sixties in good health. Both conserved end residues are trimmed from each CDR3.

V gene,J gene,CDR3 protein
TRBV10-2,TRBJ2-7,ASKDNWSSYEQY
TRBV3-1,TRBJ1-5,ASSLTGDRQPQH
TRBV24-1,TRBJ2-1,ATSDFTTGVGQF
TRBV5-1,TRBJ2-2,ASSIRTGGNTGELF
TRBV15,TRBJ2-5,ATARGDDQETQY
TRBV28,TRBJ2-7,ASSDTSGSRNEQY
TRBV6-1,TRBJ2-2,ASPGDTGELF
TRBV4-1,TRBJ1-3,ASSPPGQGASGNTIY
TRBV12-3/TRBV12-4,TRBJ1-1,ASRKSGATEAF
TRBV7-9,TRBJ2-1,ASSLLTADEQF
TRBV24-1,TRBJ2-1,ATSDQGGSGNEQF
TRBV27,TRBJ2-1,ATGVWDTMGGEQF
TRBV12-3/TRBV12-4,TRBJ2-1,ASSTRTSPRDEQF
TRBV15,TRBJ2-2,ATSTQGGELF
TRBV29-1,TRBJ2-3,SVVPRTDTQY
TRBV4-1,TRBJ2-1,ASSQSEGNEQF
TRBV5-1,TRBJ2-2,ASSLTLTVNTGELF
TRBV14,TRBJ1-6,ASSQGAKSSYNSPLH
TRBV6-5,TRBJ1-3,ASSYSGRSSGNTIY
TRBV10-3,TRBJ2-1,AITAGDSEQF
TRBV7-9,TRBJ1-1,ASSQGQGAPKTEAF
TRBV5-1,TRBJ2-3,ASSLVGHHTDTQY
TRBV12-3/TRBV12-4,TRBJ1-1,ASSLLDITEAF
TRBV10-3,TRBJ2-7,AISESLGYEQY
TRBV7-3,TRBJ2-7,ASSSTLAARYEQY
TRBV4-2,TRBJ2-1,ASSQVSGGPNEQF
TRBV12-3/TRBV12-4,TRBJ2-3,ASSLARGGVDTQY
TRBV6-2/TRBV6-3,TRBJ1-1,ASSYPQTGARNAEAF
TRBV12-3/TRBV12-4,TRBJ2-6,ASLSGANVLT
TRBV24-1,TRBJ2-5,ATSDLAHQETQY
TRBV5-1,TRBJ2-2,ASSLQVTGELF
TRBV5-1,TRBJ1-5,ASSEDGTYQPQH
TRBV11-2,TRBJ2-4,ASSLVGAGNIQY
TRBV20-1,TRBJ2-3,SACRGESTDTQY
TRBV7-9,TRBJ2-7,ASSLTSQAYEQY
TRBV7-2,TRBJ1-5,ASSLEGQRSPQH
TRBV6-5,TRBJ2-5,ASTTRDLKGETQY
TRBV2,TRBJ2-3,ASSESWRTGYTDTQY
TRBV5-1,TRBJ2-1,ASSSKAGGYNEQF
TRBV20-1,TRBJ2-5,SALSGREETQY
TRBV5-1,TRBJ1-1,ASSTNRNTEAF